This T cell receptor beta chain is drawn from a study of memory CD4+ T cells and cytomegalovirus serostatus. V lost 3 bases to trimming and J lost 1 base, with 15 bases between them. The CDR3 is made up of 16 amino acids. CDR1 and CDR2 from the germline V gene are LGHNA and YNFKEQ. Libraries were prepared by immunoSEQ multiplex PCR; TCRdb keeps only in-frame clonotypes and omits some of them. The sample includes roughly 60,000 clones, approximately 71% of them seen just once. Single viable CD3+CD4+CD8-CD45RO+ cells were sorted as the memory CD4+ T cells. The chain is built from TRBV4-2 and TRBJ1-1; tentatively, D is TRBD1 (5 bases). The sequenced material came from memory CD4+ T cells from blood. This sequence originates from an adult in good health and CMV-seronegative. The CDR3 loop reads CASSHPTGRTNTEAFF. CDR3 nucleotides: TGTGCCAGCAGCCACCCCACGGGACGGACGAACACTGAAGCTTTCTTT.